The rows below give T cell receptor beta chains drawn from one sample of a study of T cell responses to AZD1222 COVID-19 vaccine. The method was immunoSEQ multiplex PCR; TCRdb's version includes in-frame clones alone and lacks a portion of them. The repertoire includes more than 120,000 clones, approximately 91% of them detected once, and about 5% sits in the top ten. Sequenced material: peripheral blood, taken 28 days after the second dose of the MenACWY control vaccine. These receptors all come from an adult who received the MenACWY meningococcal vaccine as a control. Both conserved end residues are trimmed from each CDR3. A clone size is listed for some rows: how often the clone was seen (once, few, many), or a class if it is expanded.

V	J	size	CDR3
TRBV7-8	TRBJ2-6	once	ASSVDHSGANVLT
TRBV6-5	TRBJ1-5	-	ASSRDRGLNQPQH
TRBV15	TRBJ1-4	once	ATSSNPGEKLF
TRBV19	TRBJ2-7	-	ASSIDGLAGTYEQY
TRBV12-5	TRBJ1-3	-	ASGLVTGARGNTIY
TRBV5-4	TRBJ2-7	few	ASSPESGRNYEQY
TRBV5-6	TRBJ2-1	-	ASSAQLAGGRNEQF
TRBV7-2	TRBJ1-2	-	ASSLRDRVRGYT
TRBV27	TRBJ2-1	-	ASSSLWGRANEQF
TRBV11-3	TRBJ1-2	-	ASSLISGGVPF
TRBV10-3	TRBJ2-2	-	AISRSGGDTGELF
TRBV5-6	TRBJ1-1	-	ASSSDGNEAF
TRBV6-2/TRBV6-3	TRBJ2-3	-	ASSYGGTSGSRYTQY
TRBV5-1	TRBJ2-7	once	ASSLELAGVGEQY
TRBV29-1	TRBJ1-1	few	SAGRQGNTEAF
TRBV19	TRBJ2-3	-	ASSIRRDRADTQY
TRBV6-1	TRBJ1-6	many	ASSGWPPRSDSPLH
TRBV19	TRBJ1-2	-	ASSTPLTELGYGYT
TRBV18	TRBJ1-1	-	ASSRNRDREEAF
TRBV7-2	TRBJ2-1	-	ASSLGLPGNNEQF
TRBV10-3	TRBJ1-6	-	ATTWGANSPLH
TRBV24-1	TRBJ2-6	-	ATSQAGANVLT
TRBV28	TRBJ2-1	-	ASSPRDYTVDEQF
TRBV9	TRBJ2-2	-	ASSVAGGGTGELF
TRBV11-3	TRBJ1-1	-	ASSLAVTEAF
TRBV14	TRBJ1-2	-	ASSQGSRDRGRGYT
TRBV5-4	TRBJ1-1	-	AGTGDLGTEAF
TRBV15	TRBJ1-2	-	ATRSGEGGYT
TRBV6-5	TRBJ2-1	-	ASSTGTRGNEQF
TRBV7-2	TRBJ2-3	-	ASSLNRDSADTQY
TRBV19	TRBJ2-1	-	ASSPSGIYNEQF
TRBV14	TRBJ2-1	-	ASSQVIAGGEQF
TRBV7-9	TRBJ2-3	-	ASIILDTQY
TRBV5-1	TRBJ1-1	-	ASSLGTGGGWSSNTEAF
TRBV7-6	TRBJ2-7	-	ASSSGQGTYEQY
TRBV7-3	TRBJ1-2	-	ASSPGGGGGYT
TRBV11-3	TRBJ1-1	-	ASSRQGNTEAF
TRBV9	TRBJ2-1	-	ASSVENTGAWNEQF
TRBV28	TRBJ2-5	-	ASSRRDRGLTQY
TRBV7-9	TRBJ1-1	-	ASTPPDRTTEAF
TRBV5-4	TRBJ2-1	-	ASSLKGYNEQF
TRBV4-3	TRBJ2-6	-	ASRRDRGNPGANVLT